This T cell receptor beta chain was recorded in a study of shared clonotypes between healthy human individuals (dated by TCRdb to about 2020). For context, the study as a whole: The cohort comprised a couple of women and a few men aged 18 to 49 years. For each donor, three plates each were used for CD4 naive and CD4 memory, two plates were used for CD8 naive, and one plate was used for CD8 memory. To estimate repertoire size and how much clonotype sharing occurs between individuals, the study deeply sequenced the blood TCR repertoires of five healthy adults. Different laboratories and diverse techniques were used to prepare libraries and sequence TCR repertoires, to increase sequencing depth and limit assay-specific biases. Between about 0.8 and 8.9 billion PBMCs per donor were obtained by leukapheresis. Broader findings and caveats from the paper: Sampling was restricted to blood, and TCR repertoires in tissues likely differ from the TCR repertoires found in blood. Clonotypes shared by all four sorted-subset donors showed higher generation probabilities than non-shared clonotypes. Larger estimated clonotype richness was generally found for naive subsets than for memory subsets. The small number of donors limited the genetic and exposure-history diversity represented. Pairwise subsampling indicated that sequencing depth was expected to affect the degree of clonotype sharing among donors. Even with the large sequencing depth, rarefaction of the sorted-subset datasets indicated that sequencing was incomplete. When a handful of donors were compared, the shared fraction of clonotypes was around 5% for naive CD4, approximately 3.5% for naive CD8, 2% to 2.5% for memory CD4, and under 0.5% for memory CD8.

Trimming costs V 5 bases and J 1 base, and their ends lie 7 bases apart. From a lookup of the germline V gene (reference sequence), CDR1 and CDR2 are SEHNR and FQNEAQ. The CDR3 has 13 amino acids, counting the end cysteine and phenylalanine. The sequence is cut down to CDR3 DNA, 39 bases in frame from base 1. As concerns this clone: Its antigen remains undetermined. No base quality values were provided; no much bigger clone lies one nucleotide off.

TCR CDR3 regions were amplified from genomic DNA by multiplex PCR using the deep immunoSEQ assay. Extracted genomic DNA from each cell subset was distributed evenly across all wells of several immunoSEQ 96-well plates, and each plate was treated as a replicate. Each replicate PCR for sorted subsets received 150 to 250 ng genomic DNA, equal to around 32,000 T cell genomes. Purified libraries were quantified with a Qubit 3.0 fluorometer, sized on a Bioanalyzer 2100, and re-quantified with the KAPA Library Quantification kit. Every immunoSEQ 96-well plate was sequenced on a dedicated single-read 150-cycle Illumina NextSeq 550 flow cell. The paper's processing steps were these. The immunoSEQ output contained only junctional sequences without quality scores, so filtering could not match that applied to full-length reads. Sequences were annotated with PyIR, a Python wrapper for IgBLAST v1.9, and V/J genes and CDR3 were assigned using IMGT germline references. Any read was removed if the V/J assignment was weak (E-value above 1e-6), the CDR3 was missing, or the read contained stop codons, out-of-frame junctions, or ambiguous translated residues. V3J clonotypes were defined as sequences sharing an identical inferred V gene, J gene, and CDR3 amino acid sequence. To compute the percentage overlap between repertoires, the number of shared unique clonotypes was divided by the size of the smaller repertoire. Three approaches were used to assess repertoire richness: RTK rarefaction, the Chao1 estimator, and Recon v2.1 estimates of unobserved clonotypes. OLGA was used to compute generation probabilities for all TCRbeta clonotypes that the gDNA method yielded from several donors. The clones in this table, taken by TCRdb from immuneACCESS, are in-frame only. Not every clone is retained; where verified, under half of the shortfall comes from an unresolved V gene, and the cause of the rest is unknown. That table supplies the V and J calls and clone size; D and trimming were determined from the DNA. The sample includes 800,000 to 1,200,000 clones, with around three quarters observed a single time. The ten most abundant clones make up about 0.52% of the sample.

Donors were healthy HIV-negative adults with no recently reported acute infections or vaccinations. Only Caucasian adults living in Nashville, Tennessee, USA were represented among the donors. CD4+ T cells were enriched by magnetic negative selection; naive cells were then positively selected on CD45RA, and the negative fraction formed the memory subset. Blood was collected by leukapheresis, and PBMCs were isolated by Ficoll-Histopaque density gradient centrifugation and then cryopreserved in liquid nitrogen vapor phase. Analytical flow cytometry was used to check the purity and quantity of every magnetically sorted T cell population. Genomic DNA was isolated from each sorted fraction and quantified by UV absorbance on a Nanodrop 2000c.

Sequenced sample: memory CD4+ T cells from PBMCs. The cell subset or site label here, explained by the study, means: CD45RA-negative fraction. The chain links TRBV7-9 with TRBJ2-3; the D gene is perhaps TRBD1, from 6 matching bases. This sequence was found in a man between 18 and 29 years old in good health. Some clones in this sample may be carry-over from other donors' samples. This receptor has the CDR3 CASSRTGTDTQYF. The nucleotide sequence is TGTGCCAGCAGCCGGACAGGCACAGATACGCAGTATTTT.